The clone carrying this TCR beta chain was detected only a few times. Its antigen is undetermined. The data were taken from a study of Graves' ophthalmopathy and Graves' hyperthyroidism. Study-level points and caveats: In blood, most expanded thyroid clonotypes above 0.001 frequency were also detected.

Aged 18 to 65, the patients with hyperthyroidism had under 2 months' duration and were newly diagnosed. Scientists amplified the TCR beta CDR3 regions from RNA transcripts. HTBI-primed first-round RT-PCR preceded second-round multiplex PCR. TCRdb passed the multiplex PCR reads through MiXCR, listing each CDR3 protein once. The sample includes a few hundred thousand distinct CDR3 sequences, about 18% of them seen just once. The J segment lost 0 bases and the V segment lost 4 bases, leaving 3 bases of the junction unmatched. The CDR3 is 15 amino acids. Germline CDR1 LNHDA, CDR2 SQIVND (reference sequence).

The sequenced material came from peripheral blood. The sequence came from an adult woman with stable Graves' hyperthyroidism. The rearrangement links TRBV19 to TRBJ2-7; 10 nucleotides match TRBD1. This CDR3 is CASSTGQGISYEQYF. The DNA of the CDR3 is TGTGCCAGTAGTACGGGACAGGGGATCTCCTACGAGCAGTACTTC.